This passage covers 13 T cell receptor beta chains from one sample sequenced in a study of blood T cell repertoires in COVID-19 (TCRdb year 2020). Libraries were built with the immunoSEQ multiplex PCR assay. Entries here come from immuneACCESS through TCRdb and include only in-frame sequences with V and J called. Some clones fail to appear in such tables; in the studies checked, an unresolved V gene covers under half of the shortfall, and the cause of the remainder is unknown. The sample table holds almost 300,000 clones, of which about 87% were seen once. 1.3% of the sample is taken by the ten largest. Sequenced: peripheral blood. Source of these receptors: a man in his 70s with acute or convalescent COVID-19.

This clone was detected only a few times. The chain has TRBV2 and TRBJ2-7; D might be TRBD2 (7 bases). V was pared by 5 bases and J by 5 bases, with 19 bases between. The germline gives CDR1 SNHLY, CDR2 FYNNEI. This CDR3 has 15 amino acids. The CDR3 loop is CASSSSWRGPNEQYF. The CDR3 DNA reads as TGTGCCAGCAGTTCCTCATGGCGGGGGCCCAACGAGCAGTACTTC.

This sequence joins TRBV27 and TRBJ2-3; TRBD1 matches 8 bases. CDR1 is MNHEY and CDR2 is SMNVEV in the germline V gene (reference sequence). The CDR3 totals 15 residues. The J segment lost 5 bases and the V segment lost 6 bases, leaving 10 bases of the junction unmatched. CDR3 sequence (DNA): TGTGCCAGCAGGACCTGGGCAGGGGGCGTAGATACGCAGTATTTT. Residues: CASRTWAGGVDTQYF.

The genes are TRBV5-5 and TRBJ2-3, with D maybe TRBD1 (5 bases). CDR1 SGHKS and CDR2 YYEKEE come from the germline V gene (reference sequence). The CDR3 loop spans 15 amino acids. V was trimmed by 2 bases and J by 4 bases, leaving 14 bases between them. The CDR3: CASSFGQKGPDTQYF. The DNA of the CDR3 is TGTGCCAGCAGCTTCGGGCAGAAGGGGCCAGATACGCAGTATTTT.

The chain carries TRBV19 and TRBJ1-1; D gene ambiguous. Trimming removed 0 bases at V and 4 bases at J, with 3 bases between. Germline V gives CDR1 LNHDA, CDR2 SQIVND (reference sequence). There are 12 residues in the CDR3. CDR3 region: CASSIEATEAFF. The DNA for the CDR3 is TGTGCCAGTAGTATAGAGGCCACTGAAGCTTTCTTT. The full variable domain, its missing parts supplied by reference TRBV19 and TRBJ1-1, is DGGITQSPKYLFRKEGQNVTLSCEQNLNHDAMYWYRQDPGQGLRLIYYSQIVNDFQKGDIAEGYSVSREKKESFPLTVTSAQKNPTAFYLCASSIEATEAFFGQGTRLTVV.

The chain links TRBV7-3 to TRBJ1-2, with D maybe TRBD1 (6 bases). The length of the CDR3 is 13 residues. Germline V gene lookup returns CDR1 SGHTA and CDR2 FQGTGA. The germline V and J ends were trimmed by 2 bases and 6 bases, with 10 bases remaining between them. The CDR3 nucleotides are TGTGCCAGCAGCTTAGAAGGGGGTAATGGCTACACCTTC. It is translated as CASSLEGGNGYTF.

The chain employs TRBV18 and TRBJ2-7; TRBD2 might be the D (6 bases). This CDR3 is built from 15 residues. Trimming stripped 3 bases from V and 3 bases from J, with 15 bases between. CDR1 is KGHSH, CDR2 LQKENI, per germline. The CDR3 DNA reads as TGTGCCAGCTCACCCGGGACTCCCGGGCTCTACGAGCAGTACTTC. It encodes CASSPGTPGLYEQYF.

The chain couples TRBV7-3 to TRBJ2-1, with 9 bases fitting TRBD1. Trimming at V came to 3 bases and at J to 1 base, leaving 1 base not matched to a gene. CDR1 is SGHTA and CDR2 is FQGTGA in the germline V gene. There are 15 residues in the CDR3. This chain's CDR3 is CASSLGQGSYNEQFF. The CDR3 nucleotides read TGTGCCAGCAGCTTGGGACAGGGATCCTACAATGAGCAGTTCTTC.

The chain uses TRBV5-1 and TRBJ2-1; 14 positions match TRBD2. Germline loops: CDR1 SGHRS, CDR2 YFSETQ. The CDR3 sequence is 15 residues long. V lost 0 bases to trimming and J lost 15 bases; unmatched junction nucleotides: 8. CDR3 DNA sequence: TGCGCCAGCAGCTTGGCCGGGACTAGCGGGAGAGACGCGTTCTTC. Translated: CASSLAGTSGRDAFF.

The chain links TRBV6-1 to TRBJ1-2, with a possible D match to TRBD1 (6 bases). The germline V gene has CDR1 MNHNS and CDR2 SASEGT. This CDR3 is built from 15 residues. The V and J ends lost 1 base and 4 bases respectively, with 13 bases between them. The CDR3 sequence: CASSEGQGWGYGYTF. CDR3 sequence (DNA): TGTGCCAGCAGTGAAGGTCAGGGGTGGGGCTATGGCTACACCTTC.

The gene calls are TRBV11-2 and TRBJ1-1, with TRBD1 as a possible D gene (6 bases). The CDR3 runs 13 residues. Between the trimmed V and J ends, which lost 4 bases and 1 base, there was a span of 7 bases. From germline, CDR1 is SGHAT and CDR2 FQNNGV. The CDR3 DNA reads TGTGCCAGCAGCTGGACAGAGAACACTGAAGCTTTCTTT. Protein product: CASSWTENTEAFF.

This chain connects TRBV19 to TRBJ2-1; the match to TRBD2 covers 9 bases. The CDR3 runs 16 residues. Losses at the gene ends were 3 bases for V and 7 bases for J; bases not matched to a gene: 10. Germline V gene sequence: CDR1 LNHDA, CDR2 SQIVND (reference sequence). The CDR3 sequence is CASSMLGGGAPNEQFF. The CDR3 coding sequence is TGTGCCAGTAGTATGTTGGGCGGGGGGGCTCCTAATGAGCAGTTCTTC.

CDR3 DNA sequence: TGCAGCGTTGAACTCATGGGACAGGTCTACGAGCAGTACTTC. This codes for CSVELMGQVYEQYF. J is TRBJ2-7 and V is TRBV29-1; 8 bases line up with TRBD1. The CDR3 spans 14 residues. CDR1 is SQVTM and CDR2 is ANQGSEA in the germline V gene. The V gene end was trimmed by 2 bases and the J gene end by 3 bases; junction bases not matched to a gene: 6.

The chain couples TRBV9 to TRBJ1-2; possible D gene TRBD1, 5 bases. V lost 2 bases and J lost 0, with 14 bases in between. CDR1 is SGDLS, CDR2 YYNGEE, per germline. This CDR3 comprises 16 residues. CDR3 in amino acids: CASSVDSAPSNYGYTF. CDR3 bases: TGTGCCAGCAGCGTTGACAGTGCCCCCTCTAACTATGGCTACACCTTC. The full variable domain, its missing parts supplied by reference TRBV9 and TRBJ1-2, is DSGVTQTPKHLITATGQRVTLRCSPRSGDLSVYWYQQSLDQGLQFLIQYYNGEERAKGNILERFSAQQFPDLHSELNLSSLELGDSALYFCASSVDSAPSNYGYTFGSGTRLTVV.